This T cell receptor (beta chain) was profiled in a study of cytomegalovirus exposure and HLA in healthy donors. Background on the study: Out of 300 to 500 genotyped donors, less than 90% belonged to the Caucasian-associated ancestry cluster.

The CDR3 loop spans 15 amino acids. Deletions cut 5 bases from V and 8 bases from J, with 18 bases between. CDR1 is SGHAT, CDR2 FQNNGV, per germline. Vbeta (60) and Jbeta (13) primers were used in the PCR. TCRdb keeps only in-frame clones here, not all; method: immunoSEQ multiplex PCR. This sample has approximately 160,000 clones, with more than 70% found just once. Sequencing was performed on PBMCs. This TCR came from a woman aged 45-65 years in good health and CMV-seropositive. The V gene is TRBV11-2, the J gene TRBJ1-4; possibly TRBD1 for D (5 bases). Written as DNA, the CDR3 is TGTGCCAGCAGCCCAAAGGGACTTGGGGACGAAAAACTGTTTTTT. Its translation is CASSPKGLGDEKLFF.